This T cell receptor beta chain was captured by sequencing in a study of cytomegalovirus exposure and HLA in healthy donors (dated by TCRdb to the late 2010s). For the wider study: An earlier analysis of some 600 of the donors reported over 250 Gb of sequence data and 95 million to 120 million unique TCR beta sequences obtained from 150 million to 200 million T cells. Because of strong linkage in the cohort, five DR-DQ haplotypes were treated as single units for association and clustering. To decide whether each TCR beta V gene segment behaved as functional or pseudogenic, an earlier analysis of some 580 of the donors relied on high-throughput TCR beta sequencing. The aim of the study was to test whether cataloging public T cell receptors could identify signatures of past pathogen exposure. Rather than drawing on any new phenotypic data, the later analysis identified candidate immune exposures from TCR beta sequences and the way those sequences occurred across donors. In addition to the first cohort of 666 subjects, a separate validation cohort of under 150 different subjects was used. Every repertoire in the discovery cohort had been generated on one and the same sequencing platform. A later analysis re-examined previously published TCR beta repertoires from several hundred donors and added high-resolution HLA genotyping to investigate patterns of TCR occurrence. HLA typing covered class I and class II loci at four-digit resolution. A later genetic analysis used genome-wide SNP genotypes for 398 of the 666 donors, treating that subset as a discovery cohort. An early release covering some 640 HLA-typed donors comprised about 300 gigabases of sequencing data and 85 million or so unique TCR sequences. Of the approximately 400 genotyped donors, roughly 85% fell in the genetic ancestry cluster associated with self-reported Caucasian donors. The T cell repertoires of about 700 subjects were profiled by immunosequencing and related to cytomegalovirus serostatus. To predict cytomegalovirus infection status, the study combined high-throughput TCR immunosequencing, statistical association of individual TCRs with disease status, and machine learning. Donor age, sex, ethnicity and CMV serostatus were compiled alongside the repertoire data. On average, roughly 240,000 unique TCR beta nucleotide sequences were sequenced per donor among a few hundred genotyped donors of the cohort, with 15% to 20% of those sequences being non-productive. The number of typed donors differed by locus: roughly 620-630 for A, B, C, DRB1 and DQB1; 522 for DQA1; 606 for DPA1; and about 470 for DPB1. Overall study outcomes, separate from this receptor: A later analysis found that TCR association rates varied across HLA loci, with DRB1 alleles showing the most associated TCRs and HLA-C alleles the fewest. A later genetic analysis associated a missense DCLRE1C variant with V-gene and J-gene trimming of TCR beta chains, and an independent cohort replicated the association. According to the authors, the approach could potentially be generalized to other disease states and immunological phenotypes. The presence/absence analyses assumed that sequencing depth was roughly uniform across donors, and that assumption may not be true. In this cohort, only TCR beta chains were sequenced, and detectable features were limited by the absence of alpha or paired-chain data. A cluster of highly shared sequence variants was judged likely to be a technical artifact of the sequencing pipeline. In vitro tests confirmed that a few of the cytomegalovirus-associated TCR beta chains recognize cytomegalovirus antigens. Because some donors lacked HLA typing at each locus, the association tests relied only on the typed subset. Broadly in line with IMGT annotations, most TCR beta V segments showed up in productive rearrangements about 90% or about 30% of the time in an earlier analysis of a few hundred of the donors. A total of about 150 TCR beta chains were listed by the study as associated with cytomegalovirus. Some 16 rarely observed V segments, including chromosome 9 orphons, were excluded from the earlier analysis of almost 600 of the donors because counts were too low. While some public TCRs were present in many individuals, most TCR sequences turned up only very rarely across donors. For the cohort, immune exposure information was limited to CMV serostatus. Specific HLA alleles were associated with 16,951 TCR beta sequences at a false discovery rate of 0.05 in a later analysis. The 87-base-pair reads could not distinguish some IMGT-functional V segments, including TRBV6-2 and TRBV6-3, so those segments were excluded. When HLA alleles, especially DR and DQ, strongly co-occurred, TCR associations were difficult to assign to individual alleles. Compared with the roughly 700-donor mean, donors in an Asian-associated ancestry cluster had fewer N-insertions in productive TCRs, according to a later genetic analysis. A further reported finding was that TCR beta sequences accurately predicted the HLA-A and HLA-B alleles for most subjects in the first cohort. A later analysis found that HLA-associated TCR beta chains were more clonally expanded and had lower generation probabilities than equally common non-associated chains. Cytomegalovirus status was reported to be diagnosed by the classifier with high specificity and sensitivity in both the original and validation cohorts. According to a later analysis, most CMV-associated TCR beta chains appeared to be HLA-restricted, and the HLA associations seemed to be driven largely by CMV exposure. According to a later analysis, parvovirus B19, influenza, CMV and Epstein-Barr virus appeared linked to several top co-occurrence clusters. Correlated functional status among segregating V segments might be attributable to linkage disequilibrium, but an unknown experimental factor could not be ruled out.

The CDR3 has 16 amino acids, counting the end cysteine and phenylalanine. The sequence is cut down to CDR3 DNA, 48 bases in frame from base 1. Reading the germline V gene gives CDR1 SGHDT and CDR2 YYEEEE. The cohort comprised 666 healthy bone marrow donors. Cohort members were all nominally healthy when sampled, although unrecorded immune exposures were likely present. The donor was CMV seronegative and was included in the group of under 450 seronegative cohort members. Each donor provided a peripheral blood sample, and peripheral blood mononuclear cells were used for TCR beta sequencing. The Qiagen DNeasy Blood Extraction Kit was used to extract genomic DNA from the blood cell samples. Remarks on this clone: Its antigen has not been determined. Relative to the germline gene, one junction end is altered; a read error may explain this.

Library generation was performed with the immunoSEQ multiplex PCR assay. For the multiplex PCR, a mixture combining 60 forward primers for TCR Vbeta segments and 13 reverse primers for TCR Jbeta segments was used. A multiplex PCR assay on genomic DNA amplified the CDR3 region of rearranged TCR beta genes. The Illumina HiSeq System was used to sequence the amplified TCR beta libraries as 87-base-pair reads. The paper's data handling went like this. A later analysis tallied 75 million to 95 million unique TCR beta chains across the 666 repertoires, and around 10 million of those chains were shared by two or more donors. To remove PCR and sequencing errors, raw reads were error-corrected and collapsed into unique sequences using a nearest-neighbor algorithm that merged closely related sequences. Alignment of CDR3 sequences to IMGT reference sequences was used to assign V, D and J gene segments. For a sequence to be retained, a match of at least six nucleotides was required to both a V gene segment and a J gene segment. Rearrangements were classified as productive when the CDR3 lacked stop codons and remained in frame with V and J, and all other rearrangements were classified as non-productive. Following IMGT convention, CDR3 was defined as the stretch from the second conserved V-encoded cysteine up to the conserved J-encoded phenylalanine. In an earlier analysis of roughly 580 of the donors, sequences lacking an unambiguous match to a single V gene segment were excluded. An earlier analysis of 550 to 650 of the donors classified V segments as functional when productive rearrangements were above 56.7% and as segregating when the standard deviation between donors was above 5%. A statistical classification framework was developed to diagnose cytomegalovirus status using the catalog of TCR beta chain sequences. In a later analysis, V and J genes were assigned by comparing TCR nucleotide sequences against IMGT/GENE-DB human TR gene sequences. The TCRdist pipeline was used in a later analysis to assign CDR3 sequences and most-parsimonious VDJ recombination scenarios. In a later analysis, each TCR beta chain was defined by its CDR3 amino acid sequence together with its V-gene family, and reads without a unique V-gene family were excluded. In a later analysis, around 650 highly shared, low-generation-probability nucleotide sequences were removed to address suspected cross-contamination and a sequencing artifact. A later analysis calculated a clonal expansion index for each public chain from normalized within-repertoire ranks of inferred template counts. A later analysis computed generation probabilities with a VDJ recombination model fitted to out-of-frame rearrangements, and checked the results against IGoR. A later analysis scored TCR-TCR, TCR-HLA and TCR-CMV co-occurrence with hypergeometric tests, applying a repertoire-size bias correction to TCR pairs. A later analysis estimated false discovery rates by permuting HLA or CMV assignments 20 times. In a later analysis, co-occurring TCRs were grouped using DBSCAN, and TCRdist sequence similarity was added for clustering within HLA-allele-positive subsets. Repertoires with fewer than 30,000 or more than 120,000 public chains, plus five repertoires with anomalous nucleotide sharing, were excluded from co-occurrence clustering. The immuneACCESS repertoire file appears here via TCRdb, limited to in-frame rearrangements. These files lack a portion of the clones; in checked studies, under half of the deficit traces to unresolved V genes, and the cause of the others is not known. The V and J calls and clone size were taken over from that table, and D and trimming were inferred from the DNA. The sample profile shows roughly 180,000 clones; 80% to 90% of them were found once. The top ten clonotypes cover about 0.82% of the sample.

This sequence originates from a woman between 18 and 30 years old in good health and CMV-seronegative. Recombination connected TRBV5-6 to TRBJ2-1, with 14 bases in between that match TRBD2. What was sequenced was PBMCs. The nucleotide sequence reads TGTGCCAGCAGCTGGAAGACTAGCGGGAGGGCCTCTGACTTCATCTTC. It translates to CASSWKTSGRASDFIF.